The 30 T cell receptor beta chains reported below all come from one sample, sequenced in a study of monozygotic twins with inflammatory bowel disease. TCRdb reprocessed the 5' RACE reads; each CDR3 protein has one entry and no DNA is given. This sample's table has 350,000 to 400,000 distinct CDR3 sequences. The sequenced material came from blood. The receptors here all came from a human donor with ulcerative colitis or Crohn's disease, or a healthy co-twin of an affected twin (not recorded which).

The chain links TRBV10-3 to TRBJ2-7; TCRdb designates TRBD1, a call that cannot be tested without DNA. This CDR3 spans 15 amino acids. CDR1 and CDR2 (germline): ENHRY, SYGVKD. The CDR3 is CAISLDRARSYEQYF.

The chain couples TRBV5-6 to TRBJ2-7; the D call from TCRdb, TRBD1, cannot be confirmed without DNA. The CDR3 length is 16 residues. CDR1 and CDR2 (germline): SGHDT, YYEEEE. CDR3 residues: CASSLSINYPYDEQYF.

V and J are TRBV20-1 and TRBJ2-5; TCRdb's D gene call, TRBD1, goes unchecked for lack of DNA. Germline V gene data show CDR1 as DFQATT and CDR2 as SNEGSKA (reference sequence). The length of the CDR3 is 13 residues. The CDR3 sequence: CSAPDRLQETQYF.

The chain is built from TRBV29-1 and TRBJ2-3; as DNA is missing, the TRBD1 call by TCRdb cannot be tested. The CDR3 runs 12 residues. CDR1 is SQVTM and CDR2 is ANQGSEA in the germline V gene. CDR3 in amino acids: CSVDRAEDTQYF.

The rearrangement uses TRBV24-1 and TRBJ2-2; TCRdb names TRBD1, which stays unverified in the absence of DNA. The CDR3 has 15 residues. The V gene's germline CDR1 is KGHDR and CDR2 SFDVKD. CDR3 protein: CATRGQGRNTWELFF.

This chain links TRBV7-3 with TRBJ2-7; there is no DNA to check the TCRdb D call of TRBD1. Germline assignment: CDR1 SGHTA and CDR2 FQGTGA. This CDR3 spans 15 amino acids. CDR3 sequence reads: CASSFGTGGLYEQYF.

The chain is built from TRBV7-9 and TRBJ1-3. The germline V gene encodes CDR1 SEHNR and CDR2 FQNEAQ (reference sequence). The CDR3 is 16 amino acids. This chain's CDR3 is CASSQKVRMGGNTIYF.

The chain's CDR3 is CASSLRGQGTRYEQYF. The chain recombines TRBV12-3 or TRBV12-4 with TRBJ2-7; TCRdb gives TRBD1 as the D gene, but with no DNA this cannot be confirmed. CDR3 size: 16 residues.

This chain joins TRBV12-3 or TRBV12-4 and TRBJ2-7; no DNA is available, so the TRBD1 call from TCRdb remains unchecked. This CDR3 is built from 14 residues. This CDR3 reads CASSGGTYTYEQYF.

The chain joins TRBV7-9 to TRBJ2-7; TCRdb designates TRBD1, a call that cannot be tested without DNA. The CDR3 is 12 residues long. Germline-derived CDR1 and CDR2 are SEHNR and FQNEAQ (reference sequence). This CDR3 is CASSDVTGTGDF.

This chain links TRBV6-5 with TRBJ1-1; TCRdb's D call of TRBD1 is untestable without DNA. Germline assignment: CDR1 MNHEY and CDR2 SVGAGI. This CDR3 contains 15 residues. This CDR3 is CASSYSLQGSTEAFF.

The V call is TRBV10-1, the J call TRBJ2-7. The CDR3 has 12 amino acids. Germline CDR1 is WNHNN and CDR2 is SYGVQD (reference sequence). CDR3 amino acids: CASSEFSYEQYF.

The chain recombines TRBV7-9 with TRBJ1-1; TCRdb designates TRBD1, a call that cannot be tested without DNA. CDR3 length: 14 amino acids. Looked up from germline, CDR1 is SEHNR and CDR2 is FQNEAQ (reference sequence). CDR3 residues: CASSLRQGHTEAFF.

The chain is built from TRBV7-2 and TRBJ2-4; lacking DNA, the TRBD1 call made by TCRdb goes unchecked. Per the germline V gene, CDR1 is SGHTA and CDR2 is FQGNSA. CDR3 length: 17 amino acids. The CDR3 loop is CASSASGGRTAKNIQYF.

The gene calls are TRBV6-5 and TRBJ2-3; the D call of TRBD1 rests on TCRdb alone, since no DNA is present to check it. This CDR3 is 13 amino acids long. From germline, CDR1 is MNHEY and CDR2 SVGAGI. Here the CDR3 reads CASGGVVTDTQYF.

This rearrangement joins TRBV14 to TRBJ2-3. This CDR3 is built from 11 residues. The germline V gene encodes CDR1 SGHDN and CDR2 FVKESK. The CDR3 here is CASSQAGTQYF.

V is TRBV10-3 and J is TRBJ2-3; TCRdb picks TRBD2, but there is no DNA to check that call. Germline CDR1 reads ENHRY; CDR2 reads SYGVKD. This CDR3 is built from 15 residues. This CDR3 is CAISEGRVNTDTQYF.

V gene TRBV7-6 combines with J gene TRBJ2-1; TCRdb reports TRBD1, a call that lacks DNA to check it against. Germline lookup yields CDR1 SGHVS and CDR2 FNYEAQ. The CDR3 totals 16 residues. CDR3 residues: CASSPMGGGSLNEQFF. Combining the CDR3 with reference TRBV7-6 and TRBJ2-1 gives the whole variable domain GAGVSQSPRYKVTKRGQDVALRCDPISGHVSLYWYRQALGQGPEFLTYFNYEAQQDKSGLPNDRFSAERPEGSISTLTIQRTEQRDSAMYRCASSPMGGGSLNEQFFGPGTRLTVL.

The chain employs TRBV20-1 and TRBJ2-5; TCRdb gives TRBD2 as the D gene, but with no DNA this cannot be confirmed. Germline values: CDR1 DFQATT, CDR2 SNEGSKA (reference sequence). This CDR3 has 16 residues. This chain's CDR3 is CSASWLAGRYQETQYF.

The CDR3: CASSPTGRGDEAFF. The chain carries TRBV5-1 and TRBJ1-1; absent DNA, TCRdb's TRBD1 call cannot be checked. The CDR3 loop spans 14 amino acids. In germline, CDR1 is SGHRS, CDR2 YFSETQ.

The chain is built from TRBV12-3 or TRBV12-4 and TRBJ2-3; TCRdb gives TRBD2 as the D gene, but with no DNA this cannot be confirmed. There are 16 residues in the CDR3. The CDR3 protein is CASSPGLLISTDTQYF.

The chain is built from TRBV2 and TRBJ2-2; TCRdb outputs TRBD2, but without DNA this stays unchecked. Germline CDR1 and CDR2: SNHLY and FYNNEI. The CDR3 covers 19 residues. CDR3 amino acids: CASQPGLAGGRANTGELFF.

The chain couples TRBV7-2 to TRBJ2-3; TCRdb lists TRBD1, though no DNA is available to test this call. The CDR3 runs to 16 residues. Germline CDR1 reads SGHTA; CDR2 reads FQGNSA. The CDR3 sequence: CSSSLPRVRTTDTQYF.

The chain carries TRBV7-2 and TRBJ2-3. The CDR3 has 16 residues. Germline V lookup: CDR1 SGHTA, CDR2 FQGNSA. CDR3: CASSLAVAGGTDTQYF.

CDR3 region: CASSYLTGGASDTQYF. The V call is TRBV5-1, the J call TRBJ2-3; the TCRdb call, TRBD1, lacks DNA for checking. CDR3 length: 16 residues. CDR1 and CDR2 (germline): SGHRS, YFSETQ.

The chain uses TRBV4-1 and TRBJ1-1; TCRdb proposes TRBD1, but this gene call is untestable without DNA. The CDR3 sequence is 17 residues long. Germline loops: CDR1 MGHRA, CDR2 YSYEKL. The CDR3 region is CASSQAVLTGRSTEAFF.

The J gene is TRBJ2-5, the V gene TRBV29-1; as DNA is missing, the TRBD1 call by TCRdb cannot be tested. The CDR3 sequence is 14 residues long. Germline-derived CDR1 and CDR2 are SQVTM and ANQGSEA. CDR3 region: CSVAQGEERETQYF. Looking up the rest from reference TRBV29-1 and TRBJ2-5 gives the full variable domain: SAVISQKPSRDICQRGTSLTIQCQVDSQVTMMFWYRQQPGQSLTLIATANQGSEATYESGFVIDKFPISRPNLTFSTLTVSNMSPEDSSIYLCSVAQGEERETQYFGPGTRLLVL.

This rearrangement joins TRBV7-9 to TRBJ1-1. The length of the CDR3 is 14 residues. In germline, CDR1 is SEHNR, CDR2 FQNEAQ (reference sequence). CDR3 residues: CASSSSGGETEALF.

V gene TRBV5-4 combines with J gene TRBJ1-1; the TCRdb call, TRBD1, lacks DNA for checking. The CDR3 totals 14 residues. Germline assignment: CDR1 SGHNT and CDR2 YYREEE (reference sequence). The CDR3 protein is CASSLEQGITEAFF.

V gene TRBV4-3 combines with J gene TRBJ1-1; TCRdb indicates TRBD1, and absent DNA this call remains unverified. Germline V gene data show CDR1 as LGHNA and CDR2 as YSLEER. The CDR3 contains 14 residues. CDR3 amino acids: CASSPLTPNTEAFF.